This T cell receptor (beta chain) was obtained from a study of T cells in Graves' hyperthyroidism and ophthalmopathy. At the level of the study: Peripheral blood was obtained at initial diagnosis, preceding any treatment.

From RNA transcripts, TCR beta CDR3 regions were amplified. A set of HTBI primers served as the primers for a first-round RT-PCR of the TCR CDR3. Each CDR3 protein gets one entry after TCRdb re-called the multiplex PCR reads with MiXCR. The table records nearly 600,000 distinct CDR3 sequences, 12% to 15% of them present only once. The CDR3 has 14 amino acids. The germline V gene encodes CDR1 MNHEY and CDR2 SVGEGT. V was cut by 5 bases and J by 6 bases, with 14 bases left in between. Patients with uncontrolled infections, other autoimmune diseases, pregnancy or lactation were excluded. For this clonotype: Its antigen is not known. It is likely a read error, because the conserved phenylalanine at the end of the CDR3 is missing.

Points from the study as a whole: Blood samples included most of the expanded thyroid clonotypes exceeding 0.001.

Specimen: blood. J is TRBJ2-1 and V is TRBV6-2 or TRBV6-3; D tentatively reads TRBD1 or TRBD2 (5 bases each). The TCR comes from a woman aged 18-30 years with Graves' ophthalmopathy. The CDR3 region is CASSDRDGRNEQFS. The CDR3 nucleotides read TGTGCCAGCAGTGACCGGGACGGCCGCAATGAGCAGTTCTCC.